The sequence of this T cell receptor (beta chain) was determined in a study of blood T cell repertoires in COVID-19. Overall study context: PBMCs, B-cell-depleted T cells, or T cells provided the cDNA or gDNA that made up the material.

The data were produced by immunoSEQ multiplex PCR, yet TCRdb's version contains in-frame clones alone and is incomplete. The sample contains some 360,000 clones, roughly 90% of which appear only once. The study drew participants aged about 18 to 95 years from 20 to 30 US areas. Participants reported their clinical history, and cohort assignment relied on those reports. Someone with COVID-19 had been met by exposed participants within 2 weeks before study entry. V was shortened by 1 base and J by 10 bases, with 16 bases between the two germline ends. This CDR3 has 14 amino acids. CDR1 and CDR2 (germline): MDHEN, SYDVKM.

The material sequenced was PBMCs or T cells enriched from blood (not recorded which). This sequence originates from a woman in her 30s who had been exposed to COVID-19. The rearrangement joins TRBV28 to TRBJ1-1, with a possible D match to TRBD1 (6 bases). In DNA form, the CDR3 reads TGTGCCAGCAGTTTATATACCGGGACACGCGTAGCTTTCTTT. It translates to CASSLYTGTRVAFF.